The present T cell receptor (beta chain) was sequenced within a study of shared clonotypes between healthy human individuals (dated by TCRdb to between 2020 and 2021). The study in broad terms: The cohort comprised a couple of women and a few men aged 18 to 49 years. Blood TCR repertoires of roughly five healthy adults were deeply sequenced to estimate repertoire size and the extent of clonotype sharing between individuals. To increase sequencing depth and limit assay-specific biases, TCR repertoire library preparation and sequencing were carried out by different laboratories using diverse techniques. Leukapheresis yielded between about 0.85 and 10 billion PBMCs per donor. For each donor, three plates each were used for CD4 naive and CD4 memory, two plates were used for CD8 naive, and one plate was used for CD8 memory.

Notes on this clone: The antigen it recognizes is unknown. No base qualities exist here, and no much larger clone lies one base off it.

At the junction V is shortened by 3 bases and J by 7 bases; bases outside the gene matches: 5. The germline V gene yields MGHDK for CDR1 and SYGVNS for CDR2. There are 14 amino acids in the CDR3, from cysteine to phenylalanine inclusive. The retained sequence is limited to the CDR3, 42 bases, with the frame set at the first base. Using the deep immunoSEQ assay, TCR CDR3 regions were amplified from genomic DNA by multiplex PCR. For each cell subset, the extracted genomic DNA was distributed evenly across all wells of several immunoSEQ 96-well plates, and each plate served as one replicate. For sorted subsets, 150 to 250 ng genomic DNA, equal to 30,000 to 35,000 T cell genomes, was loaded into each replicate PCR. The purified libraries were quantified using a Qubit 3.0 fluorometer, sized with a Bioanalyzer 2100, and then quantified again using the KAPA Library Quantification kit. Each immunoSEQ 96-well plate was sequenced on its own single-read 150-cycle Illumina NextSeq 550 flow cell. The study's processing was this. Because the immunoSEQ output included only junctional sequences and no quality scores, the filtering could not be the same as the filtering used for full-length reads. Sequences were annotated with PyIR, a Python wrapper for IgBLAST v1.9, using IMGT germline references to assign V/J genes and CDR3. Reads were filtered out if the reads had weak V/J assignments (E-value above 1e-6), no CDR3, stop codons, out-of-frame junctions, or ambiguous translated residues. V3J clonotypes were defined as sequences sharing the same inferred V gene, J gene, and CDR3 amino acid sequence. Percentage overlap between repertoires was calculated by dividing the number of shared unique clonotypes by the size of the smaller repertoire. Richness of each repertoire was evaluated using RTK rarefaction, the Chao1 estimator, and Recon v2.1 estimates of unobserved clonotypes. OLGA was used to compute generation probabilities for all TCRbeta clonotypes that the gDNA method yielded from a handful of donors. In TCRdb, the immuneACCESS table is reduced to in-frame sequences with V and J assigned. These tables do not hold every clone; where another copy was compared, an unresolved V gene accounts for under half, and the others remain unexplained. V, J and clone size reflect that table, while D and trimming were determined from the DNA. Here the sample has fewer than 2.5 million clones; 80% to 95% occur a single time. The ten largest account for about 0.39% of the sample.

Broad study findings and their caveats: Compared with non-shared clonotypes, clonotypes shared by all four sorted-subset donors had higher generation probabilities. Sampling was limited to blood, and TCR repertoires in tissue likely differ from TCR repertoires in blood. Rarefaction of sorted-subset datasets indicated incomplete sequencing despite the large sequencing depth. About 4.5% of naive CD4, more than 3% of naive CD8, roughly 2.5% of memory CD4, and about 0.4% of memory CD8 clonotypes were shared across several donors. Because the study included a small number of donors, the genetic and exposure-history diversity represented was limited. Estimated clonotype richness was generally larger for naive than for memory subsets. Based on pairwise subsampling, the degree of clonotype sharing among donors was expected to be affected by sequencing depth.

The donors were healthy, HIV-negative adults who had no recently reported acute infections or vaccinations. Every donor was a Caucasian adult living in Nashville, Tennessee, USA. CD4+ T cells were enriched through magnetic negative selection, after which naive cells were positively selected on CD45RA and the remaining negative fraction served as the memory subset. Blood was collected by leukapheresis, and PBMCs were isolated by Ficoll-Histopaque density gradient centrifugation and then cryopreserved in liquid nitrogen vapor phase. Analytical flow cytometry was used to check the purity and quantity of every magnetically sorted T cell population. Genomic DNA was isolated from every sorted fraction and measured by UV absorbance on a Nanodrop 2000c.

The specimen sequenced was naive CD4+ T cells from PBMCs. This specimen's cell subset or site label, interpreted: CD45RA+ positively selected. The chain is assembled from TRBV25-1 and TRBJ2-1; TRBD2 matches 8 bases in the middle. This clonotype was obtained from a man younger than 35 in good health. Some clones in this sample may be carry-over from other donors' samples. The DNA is TGTGCCAGCAGTGATTCGGGGGGGCCGAATGAGCAGTTCTTC. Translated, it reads CASSDSGGPNEQFF.